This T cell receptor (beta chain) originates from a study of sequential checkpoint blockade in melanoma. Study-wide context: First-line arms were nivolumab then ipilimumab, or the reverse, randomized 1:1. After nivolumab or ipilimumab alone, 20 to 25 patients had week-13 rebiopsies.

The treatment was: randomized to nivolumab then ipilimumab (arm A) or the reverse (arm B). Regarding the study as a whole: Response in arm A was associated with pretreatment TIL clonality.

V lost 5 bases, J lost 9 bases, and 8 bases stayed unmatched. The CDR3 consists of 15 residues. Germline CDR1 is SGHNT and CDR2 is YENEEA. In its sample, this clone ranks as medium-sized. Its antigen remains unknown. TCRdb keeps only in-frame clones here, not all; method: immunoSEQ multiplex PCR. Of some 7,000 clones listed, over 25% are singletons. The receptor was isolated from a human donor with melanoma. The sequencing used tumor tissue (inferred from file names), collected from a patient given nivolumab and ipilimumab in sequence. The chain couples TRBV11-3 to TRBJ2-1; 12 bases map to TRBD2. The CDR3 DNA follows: TGTGCCAGCAGCCCCCTAGCGGGAGGGATGGGTGAGCAGTTCTTC. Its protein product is CASSPLAGGMGEQFF.